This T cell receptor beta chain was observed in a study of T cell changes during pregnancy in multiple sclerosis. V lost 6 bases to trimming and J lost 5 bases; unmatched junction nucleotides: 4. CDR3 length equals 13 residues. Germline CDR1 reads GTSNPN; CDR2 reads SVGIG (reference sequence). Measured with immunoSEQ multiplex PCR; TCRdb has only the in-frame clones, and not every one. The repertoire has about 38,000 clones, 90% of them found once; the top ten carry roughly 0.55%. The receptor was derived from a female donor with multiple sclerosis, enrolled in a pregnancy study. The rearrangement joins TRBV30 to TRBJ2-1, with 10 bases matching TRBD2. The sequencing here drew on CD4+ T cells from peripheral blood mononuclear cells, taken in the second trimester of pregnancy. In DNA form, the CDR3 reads TGTGCCTGTTTAGCGGGAGGTAACAATGAGCAGTTCTTC. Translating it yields CACLAGGNNEQFF.